Detailed here is one TCR beta chain. Its antigen is not known. This entry belongs to a study of CD8 T cells in ankylosing spondylitis. A quantitative 5'-RACE method, one with molecular barcodes, was used to make TCR beta libraries. Each CDR3 protein is one row after TCRdb ran MiXCR on the 5' RACE reads. Of around 390,000 distinct CDR3 sequences listed, about a fifth are singletons. Study-wide findings and caveats: Relatively scarce in peripheral blood, disease-linked clones were CD8+. Reports say disease-linked clones showed up significantly more in matched ankylosing spondylitis synovial fluid. Some motif variants had been reported before (in reactive arthritis synovial fluid and blood). A motif of 7 to 9 highly homologous TCR beta variants was seen as apparently characteristic of ankylosing spondylitis blood.

Germline V gene data show CDR1 as SGHRS and CDR2 as YFSETQ. With 3 bases removed from V and 7 bases from J, the gap between germline ends came to 13 bases. CDR3 length equals 14 residues. The sequence was collected from a male donor with ankylosing spondylitis. This chain joins TRBV5-1 and TRBJ1-4; tentatively, D is TRBD1 (6 bases). The sample taken for sequencing was blood, either unsorted or a sorted T cell fraction (not recorded which). CDR3 region: CASSSLQGGEKLFF. The CDR3, as DNA: TGCGCCAGCAGCTCCTTACAGGGTGGTGAAAAACTGTTTTTT.